This T cell receptor beta chain was obtained from a study of CD8+CD57+ T cells in acquired aplastic anemia. Study-wide context: The DNA of sorted CD4+ and CD8+ cells averaged around 3 ug. Findings and limits, study-wide: There were twenty-nine CD8+ CDR3 sequences that occurred in both patients and controls.

Note on this clonotype: The antigen remains unidentified.

It was genomic DNA that served as the template for profiling TCR beta VDJ and CDR3. Using its own MiXCR run on the reads, TCRdb lists one record per CDR3 protein. In the table there are some 170,000 distinct CDR3 sequences, around half of which are singletons. The CDR3 runs to 18 residues. V lost 2 bases, J lost 3 bases, and 11 bases stayed unmatched. Germline V gene lookup returns CDR1 SGHAT and CDR2 FQNNGV. Before being chosen for sequencing, patients had shown CD8+CD57+ cell expansion by flow cytometry. As a group, the patients uniformly had severe acquired aplastic anemia. Blood sampling was performed on the patients, and none of them had received therapy by then.

Sequenced material: sorted CD4+, CD8+, or CD8+CD57+ T cells (not recorded which) from PBMCs. The chain joins TRBV11-2 to TRBJ2-2; 8 bases are shared with TRBD1. This sequence was found in a human donor with aplastic anemia. CDR3 nucleotides: TGTGCCAGCAGCTTATTGGTCCTACCGACAGGGGACACCGGGGAGCTGTTTTTT. Translation: CASSLLVLPTGDTGELFF.